Following are 8 T cell receptor beta chains from one sample sequenced in a study of tumor-infiltrating lymphocytes in primary liver carcinoma. Making TCR beta cDNA involved 400 to 600 ng total RNA and a constant-region primer. Three nested multiplex PCR rounds, a slightly modified ARM-PCR, produced the libraries for TCR beta. Each of the first two PCR rounds ran nine to ten cycles with TRBV1-TRBV30 forward and C-beta reverse primers. TCRdb independently ran MiXCR on the multiplex PCR reads; one entry per CDR3 protein. The sample carries 50,000 or so distinct CDR3 sequences, around 77% recorded once. Between about 19 and 34 mg of unsorted bulk tissue served as the source from which RNA and DNA were co-extracted. Sequenced sample: liver tumor tissue from sampling region 5. The subset denotes: tumor region T5, tumor centre. The receptors come from a man in his forties with primary liver carcinoma and hepatitis B virus infection.

On this clonotype: Because the CDR3 is missing its conserved closing phenylalanine or tryptophan, this is likely a read error. This chain connects TRBV6-6 to TRBJ2-7; TRBD2 is a possible D gene (6 bases). The V gene's germline CDR1 is MNHNY and CDR2 SVGAGI (reference sequence). This CDR3 comprises 16 residues. The CDR3 spells CASNYSGVRATYEQYL. Written as DNA, the CDR3 is TGTGCCAGCAATTACTCGGGAGTAAGGGCAACCTACGAGCAGTACCTC.

The rearrangement joins TRBV28 to TRBJ1-2; unclear D gene. This CDR3 is 13 amino acids long. Germline-derived CDR1 and CDR2 are MDHEN and SYDVKM. Deletions cut 11 bases from V and 2 bases from J, with 15 bases between. The CDR3 region is CASRKVGNYGYTF. DNA of the CDR3: TGTGCCTCCCGGAAAGTGGGAAACTATGGCTACACCTTC.

Turning to this clonotype: The junction shows a germline mismatch at one end, possibly a read error. This chain joins TRBV11-3 and TRBJ1-4, with D possibly TRBD1 on 6 matching bases. The CDR3 covers 15 residues. Germline loops: CDR1 SGHNT, CDR2 YENEEA. CDR3 amino acids: CASSLLTGCCEKLFF. The CDR3 DNA reads TGTGCCAGCAGCTTACTGACAGGCTGTTGTGAAAAACTCTTTTTT.

This clonotype was detected ten times or more. The V call is TRBV28, the J call TRBJ2-1; 12 nucleotides line up with TRBD2. The germline V gene has CDR1 MDHEN and CDR2 SYDVKM. With V trimmed by 1 base and J by 0 bases, 4 bases remained unmatched. There are 18 residues in the CDR3. The CDR3 protein is CASSLLGLAGSSYNEQFF. The CDR3 coding sequence is TGTGCCAGCAGTTTATTGGGACTAGCGGGTAGCTCCTACAATGAGCAGTTCTTC.

The chain recombines TRBV29-1 with TRBJ2-5; D uncertain. This CDR3 is 13 amino acids long. The germline V gene has CDR1 SQVTM and CDR2 ANQGSEA. CDR3 nucleotides: TGCGGCGGCCAGGCGGCGGATTTCAAGACCCAGTACTTC. Protein sequence: CGGQAADFKTQYF.

This clonotype was recorded only once. Likely a read error: the CDR3 ends without its conserved phenylalanine or tryptophan. The chain carries TRBV5-6 and TRBJ2-3; D might be TRBD1 or TRBD2, each matching 5 bases. The V gene lost 1 base and the J gene lost 6 bases, with 15 bases spanning the gap. CDR3 size: 15 residues. Germline assignment: CDR1 SGHDT and CDR2 YYEEEE. The CDR3 nucleotides read TGTGCCAGCAGCTTGTGCCGGGGCCACGGGGATACGCAGTATTCT. Its protein is CASSLCRGHGDTQYS.

Notes on this clonotype: The missing conserved phenylalanine or tryptophan at the end of this CDR3 makes a read error likely. The V call is TRBV10-2, the J call TRBJ2-3; D unresolved. The assigned J gene may be wrong: the sequence end matches TRBJ1-5 better. Germline V CDR1 and CDR2: WSHSY, SAAADI. CDR3 length equals 15 residues. The CDR3 DNA sequence: TGCGCCAGCAGTGGGAGCGGGAGTGGTGCAGATACGCAGCATTAT. Residues: CASSGSGSGADTQHY.

A word on this clonotype: A read error is likely, as this CDR3 ends without the conserved phenylalanine or tryptophan. V usage is TRBV11-2 and J usage is TRBJ1-6; no clear D gene. The CDR3 spans 15 residues. Trimming shortened V by 8 bases and J by 7 bases, and 18 bases separated the two germline ends. Looked up from germline, CDR1 is SGHAT and CDR2 is FQNNGV. The DNA of the CDR3 is TGTGCCAGCGGCTATACCCTGGGAGGAAATTCACCCCTCCACTCT. Protein product: CASGYTLGGNSPLHS.